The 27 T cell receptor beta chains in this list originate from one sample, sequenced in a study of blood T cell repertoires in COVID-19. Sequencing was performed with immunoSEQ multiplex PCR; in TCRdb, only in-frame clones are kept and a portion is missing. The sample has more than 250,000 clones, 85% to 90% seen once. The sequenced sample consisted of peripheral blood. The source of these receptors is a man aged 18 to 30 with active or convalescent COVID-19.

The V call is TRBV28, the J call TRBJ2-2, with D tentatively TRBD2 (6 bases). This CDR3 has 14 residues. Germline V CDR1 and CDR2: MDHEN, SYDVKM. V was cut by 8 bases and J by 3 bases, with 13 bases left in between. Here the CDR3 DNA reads TGTGCCAGCCTGGTCCCGGGAGACACCGGGGAGCTGTTTTTT. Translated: CASLVPGDTGELFF.

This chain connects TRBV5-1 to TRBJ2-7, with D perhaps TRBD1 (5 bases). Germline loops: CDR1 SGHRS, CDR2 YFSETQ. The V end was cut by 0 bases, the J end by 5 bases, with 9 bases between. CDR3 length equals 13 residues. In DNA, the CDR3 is TGCGCCAGCAGCTTGGCAGGGTCCCACGAGCAGTACTTC. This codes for CASSLAGSHEQYF. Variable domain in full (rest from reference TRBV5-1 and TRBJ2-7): KAGVTQTPRYLIKTRGQQVTLSCSPISGHRSVSWYQQTPGQGLQFLFEYFSETQRNKGNFPGRFSGRQFSNSRSEMNVSTLELGDSALYLCASSLAGSHEQYFGPGTRLTVT.

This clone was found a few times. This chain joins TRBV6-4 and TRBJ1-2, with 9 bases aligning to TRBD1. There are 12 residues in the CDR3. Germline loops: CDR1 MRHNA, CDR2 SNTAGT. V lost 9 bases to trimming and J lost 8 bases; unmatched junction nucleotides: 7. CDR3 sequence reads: CARREQGAGYTF. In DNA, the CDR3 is TGTGCCAGGAGGGAACAGGGGGCGGGCTACACCTTC.

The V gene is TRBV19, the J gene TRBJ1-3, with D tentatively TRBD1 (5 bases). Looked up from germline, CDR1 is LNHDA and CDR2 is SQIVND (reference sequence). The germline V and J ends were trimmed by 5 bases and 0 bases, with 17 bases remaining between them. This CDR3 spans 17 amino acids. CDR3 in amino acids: CASSPLAGDFSGNTIYF. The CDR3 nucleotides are TGTGCCAGTAGTCCGCTGGCGGGGGATTTCTCTGGAAACACCATATATTTT.

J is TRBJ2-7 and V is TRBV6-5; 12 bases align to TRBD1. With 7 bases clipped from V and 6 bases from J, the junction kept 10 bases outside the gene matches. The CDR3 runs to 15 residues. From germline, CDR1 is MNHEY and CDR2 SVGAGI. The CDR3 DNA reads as TGTGCCAGCACTATCACCGGGACAGGGGGCGCCGAGCAGTACTTC. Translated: CASTITGTGGAEQYF.

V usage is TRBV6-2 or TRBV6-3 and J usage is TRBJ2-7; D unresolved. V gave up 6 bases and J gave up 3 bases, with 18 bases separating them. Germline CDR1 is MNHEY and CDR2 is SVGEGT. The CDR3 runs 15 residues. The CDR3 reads CASSPPSTLNYEQYF. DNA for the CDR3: TGTGCCAGCAGCCCGCCGAGCACTCTTAACTACGAGCAGTACTTC.

DNA for the CDR3: TGTGCCAGCAGCCAAGGCGCCAATGAGCAGTTCTTC. This codes for CASSQGANEQFF. The rearrangement joins TRBV3-1 (or the pseudogene TRBV3-2) to TRBJ2-1; D ambiguous. The germline CDR1 and CDR2 sequences are LGHDT and YNNKEL (reference sequence). V lost 1 base and J 6 bases, leaving 4 bases between the germline ends. The CDR3 consists of 12 residues.

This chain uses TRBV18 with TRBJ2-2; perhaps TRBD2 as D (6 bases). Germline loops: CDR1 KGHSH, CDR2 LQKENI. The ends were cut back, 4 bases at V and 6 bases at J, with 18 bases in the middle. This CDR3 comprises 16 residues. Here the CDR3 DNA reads TGTGCCAGCTCACTACCCGGGACTCCTCGATCCGGGGAGCTGTTTTTT. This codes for CASSLPGTPRSGELFF.

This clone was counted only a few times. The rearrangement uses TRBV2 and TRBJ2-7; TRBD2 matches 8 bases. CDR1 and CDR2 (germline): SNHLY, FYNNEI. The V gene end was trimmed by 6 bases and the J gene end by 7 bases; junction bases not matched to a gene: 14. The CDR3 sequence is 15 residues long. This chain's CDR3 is CASRVRGGTGGEQYF. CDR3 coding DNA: TGTGCCAGCAGAGTGCGGGGCGGCACGGGGGGGGAGCAGTACTTC.

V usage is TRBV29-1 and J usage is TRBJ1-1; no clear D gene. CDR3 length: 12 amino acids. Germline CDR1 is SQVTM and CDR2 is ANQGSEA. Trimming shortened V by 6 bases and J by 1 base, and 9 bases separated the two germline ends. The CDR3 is CSVTQRNTEAFF. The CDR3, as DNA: TGCAGCGTGACACAGAGGAACACTGAAGCTTTCTTT.

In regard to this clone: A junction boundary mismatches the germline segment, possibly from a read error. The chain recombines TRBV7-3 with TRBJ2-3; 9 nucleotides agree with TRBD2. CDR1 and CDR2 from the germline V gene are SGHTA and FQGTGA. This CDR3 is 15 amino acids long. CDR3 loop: CASSSGGGATNTQYF. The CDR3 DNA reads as TGTGCCAGCAGCTCGGGCGGGGGGGCCACAAATACGCAGTATTTT.

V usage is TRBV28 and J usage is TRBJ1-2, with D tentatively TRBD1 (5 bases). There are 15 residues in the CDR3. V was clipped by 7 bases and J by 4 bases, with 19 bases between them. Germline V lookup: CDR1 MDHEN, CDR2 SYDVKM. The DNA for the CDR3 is TGTGCCAGCATTCTCGGGGGAGGGACCGGCTATGGCTACACCTTC. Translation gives CASILGGGTGYGYTF.

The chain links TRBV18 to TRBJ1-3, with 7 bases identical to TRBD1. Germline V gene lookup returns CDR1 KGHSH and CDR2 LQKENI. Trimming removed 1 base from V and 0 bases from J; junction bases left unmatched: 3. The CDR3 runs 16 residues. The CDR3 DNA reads TGTGCCAGCTCACCACGAAGGGACAGCTCTGGAAACACCATATATTTT. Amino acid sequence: CASSPRRDSSGNTIYF.

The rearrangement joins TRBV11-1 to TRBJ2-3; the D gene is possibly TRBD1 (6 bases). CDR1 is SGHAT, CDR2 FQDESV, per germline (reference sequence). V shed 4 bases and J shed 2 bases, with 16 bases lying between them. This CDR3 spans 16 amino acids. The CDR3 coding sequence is TGTGCCAGCAGCTCAATGGGGCCAGGGGTCACAGATACGCAGTATTTT. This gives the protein CASSSMGPGVTDTQYF.

CDR3 amino acids: CASSPGQGLNSPLHF. The CDR3 DNA reads TGTGCCAGCAGCCCGGGACAGGGGCTCAATTCACCCCTCCACTTT. The V call is TRBV7-9, the J call TRBJ1-6; 10 bases align to TRBD1. Germline loops: CDR1 SEHNR, CDR2 FQNEAQ (reference sequence). V shed 5 bases and J 7 bases; nucleotides not matched to a gene: 5. The CDR3 extends over 15 amino acids.

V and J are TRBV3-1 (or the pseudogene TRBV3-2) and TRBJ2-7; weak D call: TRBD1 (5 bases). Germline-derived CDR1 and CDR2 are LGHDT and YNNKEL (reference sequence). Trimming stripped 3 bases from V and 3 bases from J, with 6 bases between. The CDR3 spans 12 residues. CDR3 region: CASSHDSYEQYF. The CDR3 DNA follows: TGTGCCAGCAGCCACGACAGCTACGAGCAGTACTTC.

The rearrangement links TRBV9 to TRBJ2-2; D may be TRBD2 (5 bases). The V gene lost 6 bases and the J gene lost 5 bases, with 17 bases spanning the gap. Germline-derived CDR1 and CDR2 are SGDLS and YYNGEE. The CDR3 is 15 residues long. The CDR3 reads CASTPWRRATGELFF. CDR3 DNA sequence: TGTGCCAGCACCCCCTGGAGGAGAGCGACCGGGGAGCTGTTTTTT. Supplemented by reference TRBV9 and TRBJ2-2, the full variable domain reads DSGVTQTPKHLITATGQRVTLRCSPRSGDLSVYWYQQSLDQGLQFLIQYYNGEERAKGNILERFSAQQFPDLHSELNLSSLELGDSALYFCASTPWRRATGELFFGEGSRLTVL.

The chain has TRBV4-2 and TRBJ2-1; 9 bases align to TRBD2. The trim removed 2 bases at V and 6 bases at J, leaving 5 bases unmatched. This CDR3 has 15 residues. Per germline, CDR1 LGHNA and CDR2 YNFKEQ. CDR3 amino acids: CASSQSGSGSNEQFF. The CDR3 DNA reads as TGTGCCAGCAGCCAATCCGGTAGCGGGAGCAATGAGCAGTTCTTC.

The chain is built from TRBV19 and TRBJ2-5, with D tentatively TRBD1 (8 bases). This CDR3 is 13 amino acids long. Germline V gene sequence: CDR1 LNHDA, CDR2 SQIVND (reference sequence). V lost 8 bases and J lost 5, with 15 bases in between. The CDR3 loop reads CASRNRGGETQYF. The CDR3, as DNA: TGTGCCAGTCGAAACAGGGGGGGTGAGACCCAGTACTTC.

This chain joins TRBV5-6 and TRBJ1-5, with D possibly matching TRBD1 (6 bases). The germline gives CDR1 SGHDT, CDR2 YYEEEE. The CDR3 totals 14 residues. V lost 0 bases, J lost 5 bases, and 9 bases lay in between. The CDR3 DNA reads TGTGCCAGCAGCTTGGCGGCAGGGGATCAGCCCCAGCATTTT. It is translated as CASSLAAGDQPQHF.

DNA of the CDR3: TGCGCCAGCAGCTTGGGGGCCGGGACAGAAACTTCCGAGCAGTACTTC. Translating gives CASSLGAGTETSEQYF. This chain connects TRBV5-1 to TRBJ2-7, with 7 bases identical to TRBD1. CDR1 is SGHRS and CDR2 is YFSETQ in the germline V gene. The junction had 12 bases not matched to a gene; V was cut back by 0 bases and J by 6 bases. CDR3 length: 16 residues.

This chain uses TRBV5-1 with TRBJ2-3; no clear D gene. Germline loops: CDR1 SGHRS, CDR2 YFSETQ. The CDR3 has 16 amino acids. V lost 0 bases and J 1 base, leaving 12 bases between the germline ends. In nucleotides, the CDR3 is TGCGCCAGCAGCTTGGGAGGTTCACTTGGCACAGATACGCAGTATTTT. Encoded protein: CASSLGGSLGTDTQYF.

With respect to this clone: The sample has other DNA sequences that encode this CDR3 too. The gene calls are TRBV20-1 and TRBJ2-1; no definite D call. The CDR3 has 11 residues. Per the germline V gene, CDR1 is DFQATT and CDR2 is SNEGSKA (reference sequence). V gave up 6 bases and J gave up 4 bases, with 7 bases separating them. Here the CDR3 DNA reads TGCAGTGCCCTACCGTACAATGAGCAGTTCTTC. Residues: CSALPYNEQFF.

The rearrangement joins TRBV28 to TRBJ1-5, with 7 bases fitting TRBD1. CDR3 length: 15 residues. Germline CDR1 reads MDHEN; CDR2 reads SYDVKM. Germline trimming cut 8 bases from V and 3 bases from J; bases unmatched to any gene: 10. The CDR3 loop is CASSGPGQHNQPQHF. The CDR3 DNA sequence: TGTGCCAGCTCGGGTCCGGGACAGCACAATCAGCCCCAGCATTTT.

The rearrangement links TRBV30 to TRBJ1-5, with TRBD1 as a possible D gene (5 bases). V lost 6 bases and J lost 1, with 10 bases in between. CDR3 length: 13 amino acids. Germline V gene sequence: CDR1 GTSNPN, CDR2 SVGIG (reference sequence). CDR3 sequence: CACQTDSNQPQHF. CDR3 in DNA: TGTGCCTGCCAGACAGACAGCAATCAGCCCCAGCATTTT.

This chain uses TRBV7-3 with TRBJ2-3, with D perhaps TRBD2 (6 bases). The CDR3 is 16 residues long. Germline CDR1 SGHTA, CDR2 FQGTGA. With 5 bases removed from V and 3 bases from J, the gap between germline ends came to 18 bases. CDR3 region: CASSPGSAGLTDTQYF. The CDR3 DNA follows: TGTGCCAGCAGCCCGGGTTCTGCGGGGCTAACAGATACGCAGTATTTT.

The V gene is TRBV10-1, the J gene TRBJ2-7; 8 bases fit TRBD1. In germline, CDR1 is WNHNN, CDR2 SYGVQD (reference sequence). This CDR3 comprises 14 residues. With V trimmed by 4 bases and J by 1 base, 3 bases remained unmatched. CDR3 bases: TGCGCCAGCAGTGTAACAGGGGGTTCCTACGAGCAGTACTTC. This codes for CASSVTGGSYEQYF.